This passage covers 6 T cell receptor beta chains from one sample sequenced in a study of T cell responses to AZD1222 COVID-19 vaccine. Clones were sequenced by immunoSEQ multiplex PCR, and TCRdb holds only the in-frame ones, with some missing. The sample lists over 110,000 clones, 80% to 90% occurring once. The input for sequencing was peripheral blood, taken on day 0 of AZD1222 vaccination. These receptors came from an adult in good health.

The chain has TRBV5-5 and TRBJ1-2, with D perhaps matching TRBD1 (5 bases). V shed 4 bases and J shed 2 bases, with 15 bases lying between them. The CDR3 spans 15 residues. Looked up from germline, CDR1 is SGHKS and CDR2 is YYEKEE (reference sequence). The CDR3 sequence is CASSPTTVRNYGYTF. CDR3 nucleotides: TGTGCCAGCAGCCCGACGACAGTCCGGAACTATGGCTACACCTTC.

The rearrangement joins TRBV6-5 to TRBJ2-7; 8 bases line up with TRBD2. CDR3 length: 14 amino acids. The ends lost 6 bases at V and 3 bases at J; junction bases unmatched: 7. CDR1 and CDR2 from the germline V gene are MNHEY and SVGAGI. CDR3 DNA sequence: TGTGCCAGCAGCTTCTGGAGCGGGGGCTACGAGCAGTACTTC. This translates into CASSFWSGGYEQYF.

This clone was observed once. The rearrangement joins TRBV6-1 to TRBJ2-7; 12 positions agree with TRBD1. Germline V lookup: CDR1 MNHNS, CDR2 SASEGT. The CDR3 totals 14 residues. Trimming took 3 bases from V and 5 from J; bases not matched to a gene: 2. The CDR3 loop reads CASSDRDRGHEQYF. CDR3 coding DNA: TGTGCCAGCAGTGACAGGGACAGGGGGCACGAGCAGTACTTC.

The J gene is TRBJ1-5, the V gene TRBV3-1 (or the pseudogene TRBV3-2), with a tentative D call TRBD1 (5 bases). V lost 4 bases and J 5 bases, leaving 9 bases between the germline ends. This CDR3 comprises 13 residues. Per the germline V gene, CDR1 is LGHDT and CDR2 is YNNKEL (reference sequence). CDR3 nucleotide sequence: TGTGCCAGCAGCCTTTGGGGGGATCAGCCCCAGCATTTT. Its translation: CASSLWGDQPQHF.

The rearrangement links TRBV4-1 to TRBJ2-7; TRBD2 matches 10 bases. Germline values: CDR1 MGHRA, CDR2 YSYEKL. The CDR3 contains 14 residues. J gave up 3 bases and V 5 bases, and 4 bases lay outside the gene matches. In nucleotides, the CDR3 is TGCGCCAGCAGCTTAGAGCGGGAGGGCTACGAGCAGTACTTC. Translating it yields CASSLEREGYEQYF.

This clone was observed a single time. The J gene is TRBJ2-7, the V gene TRBV14, with 16 nucleotides matching TRBD2. The CDR3 totals 18 residues. The V gene's germline CDR1 is SGHDN and CDR2 FVKESK. The J segment lost 3 bases and the V segment lost 3 bases, leaving 8 bases of the junction unmatched. The CDR3: CASSQIAGTSGRGYEQYF. The CDR3 DNA sequence: TGTGCCAGCAGCCAGATCGCCGGGACTAGCGGGAGGGGCTACGAGCAGTACTTC.